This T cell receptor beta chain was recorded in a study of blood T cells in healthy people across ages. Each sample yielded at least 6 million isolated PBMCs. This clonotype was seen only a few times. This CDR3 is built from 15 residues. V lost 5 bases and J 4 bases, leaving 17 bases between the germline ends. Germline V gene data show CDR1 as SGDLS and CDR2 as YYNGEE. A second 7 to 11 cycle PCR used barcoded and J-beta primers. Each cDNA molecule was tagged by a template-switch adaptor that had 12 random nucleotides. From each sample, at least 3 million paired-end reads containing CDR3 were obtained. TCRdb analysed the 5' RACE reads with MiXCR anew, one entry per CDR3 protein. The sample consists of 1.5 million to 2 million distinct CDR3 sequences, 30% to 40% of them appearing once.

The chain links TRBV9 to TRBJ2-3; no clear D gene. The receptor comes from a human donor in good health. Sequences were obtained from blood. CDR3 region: CASSRIPGAPDTQYF. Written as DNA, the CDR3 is TGTGCCAGCAGTCGAATACCCGGAGCCCCAGATACGCAGTATTTT.